Each of the 22 T cell receptor beta chains below was sequenced from the same sample in a study of blood T cells in healthy people across ages. Combining a sample-barcoded 5' primer with a J-beta primer mix, a second PCR ran for about 7 to 12 cycles. Each CDR3 protein gets one entry after TCRdb re-called the 5' RACE reads with MiXCR. The sample carries roughly 1.9 million distinct CDR3 sequences, roughly two fifths recorded once. The specimen sequenced was blood. Source of these receptors: a human donor in good health.

Only a few counts were recorded for this clonotype. V and J are TRBV4-3 and TRBJ2-3; 11 bases are a match to TRBD2. Trimming cost V 4 bases and J 6 bases; bases outside gene matches: 9. The CDR3 is 16 amino acids. The germline V gene encodes CDR1 LGHNA and CDR2 YSLEER. CDR3 DNA: TGCGCCAGCAGCCTTGGAATAGCGGGGGGGAGGGATACGCAGTATTTT. Translated: CASSLGIAGGRDTQYF.

In regard to this clonotype: Germline and junction disagree at one end, which may indicate a read error. The chain combines TRBV7-9 with TRBJ1-2; D not certain. Germline CDR1 and CDR2: SEHNR and FQNEAQ (reference sequence). The CDR3 has 14 residues. CDR3 loop: CAGSPLGDNYGYTF. The CDR3 DNA reads as TGTGCCGGCAGCCCTTTGGGAGATAACTATGGCTACACCTTC.

J is TRBJ2-3 and V is TRBV7-8; no reliable D call. The CDR3 is 13 residues long. Germline V gene lookup returns CDR1 SGHVS and CDR2 FQNEAQ. Trimming removed 4 bases at V and 4 bases at J, with 9 bases between. This CDR3 is CASSYVLADTQYF. The CDR3 bases are TGTGCCAGCAGCTATGTACTGGCAGATACGCAGTATTTT.

The gene calls are TRBV6-5 and TRBJ2-1; D may match TRBD1 or TRBD2 (5 bases each). CDR1 and CDR2 from the germline V gene are MNHEY and SVGAGI. The CDR3 sequence is 17 residues long. V gave up 2 bases and J gave up 4 bases, with 18 bases separating them. CDR3 in DNA: TGTGCCAGCAGTTACGAGGGACCCATAAGCCCTTACAATGAGCAGTTCTTC. Translating it yields CASSYEGPISPYNEQFF.

V and J are TRBV2 and TRBJ2-5, with 11 bases identical to TRBD2. The assigned J gene may be wrong: the sequence end matches TRBJ2-7 better. The CDR3 extends over 15 amino acids. Per the germline V gene, CDR1 is SNHLY and CDR2 is FYNNEI. CDR3 DNA sequence: TGTGCCAGCGGTAAATCTAGCGGGGGGAACTACGAGCAGTACTTC. Residues: CASGKSSGGNYEQYF.

In this sample, this clonotype turned up once. CDR3 sequence (DNA): TGTGCCACCTCAGGGAGGTCGAGATGGTGGCGAATGAACACTGAAGCTTTCTTT. Its protein is CATSGRSRWWRMNTEAFF. The rearrangement joins TRBV24-1 to TRBJ1-1, with D possibly being TRBD1 (5 bases). This CDR3 comprises 18 residues. Looked up from germline, CDR1 is KGHDR and CDR2 is SFDVKD. Trimming removed 9 bases from V and 0 bases from J, with 25 bases in between.

The chain joins TRBV7-2 to TRBJ2-7, with TRBD2 matching 9 bases. CDR1 SGHTA and CDR2 FQGNSA come from the germline V gene. The CDR3 is 14 amino acids. J was trimmed by 3 bases and V by 3 bases; bases with no gene match: 3. The CDR3 DNA sequence: TGTGCCAGCAGCTTCGCGGGGGGGATCTACGAGCAGTACTTC. Translation gives CASSFAGGIYEQYF.

V gene TRBV7-9 combines with J gene TRBJ2-7; D is perhaps TRBD2 (5 bases). The J call may not be correct, given that the DNA end is closer to TRBJ2-5. The CDR3 spans 16 residues. In germline, CDR1 is SEHNR, CDR2 FQNEAQ (reference sequence). The CDR3 DNA reads TGTGCCAGCAGCACGCGTCCCGGGATCAGGCCAGTGACCCAGTACTTC. Translation: CASSTRPGIRPVTQYF.

This clonotype was seen a handful of times. This chain connects TRBV11-2 to TRBJ2-3; maybe TRBD1 (6 bases). Trimming pared 5 bases from V and 3 bases from J, leaving 15 bases between. The germline V gene encodes CDR1 SGHAT and CDR2 FQNNGV. CDR3 size: 15 residues. The CDR3 spells CASSPGPGETDTQYF. CDR3 DNA sequence: TGTGCCAGCAGCCCGGGCCCAGGGGAGACAGATACGCAGTATTTT.

The chain has TRBV20-1 and TRBJ2-7, with 10 bases identical to TRBD1. Losses at the gene ends were 6 bases for V and 2 bases for J; bases not matched to a gene: 4. In germline, CDR1 is DFQATT, CDR2 SNEGSKA (reference sequence). The CDR3 runs to 13 residues. Here the CDR3 reads CSARQGAAYEQYF. Written as DNA, the CDR3 is TGCAGTGCGAGACAGGGGGCGGCCTACGAGCAGTACTTC.

The chain combines TRBV9 with TRBJ2-1; the match to TRBD2 covers 7 bases. The CDR3 runs to 16 residues. Germline assignment: CDR1 SGDLS and CDR2 YYNGEE. Trimming took 0 bases from V and 3 from J; bases not matched to a gene: 6. The CDR3 is CASSVGTGLNYNEQFF. The CDR3 region has the DNA TGTGCCAGCAGCGTAGGGACGGGACTAAACTACAATGAGCAGTTCTTC.

This clonotype was counted ten times or more. The V gene is TRBV4-3, the J gene TRBJ2-7, with 9 positions matching TRBD1. This CDR3 region has 16 residues. Germline V gene lookup returns CDR1 LGHNA and CDR2 YSLEER. J was trimmed by 7 bases and V by 3 bases; bases with no gene match: 13. The CDR3 sequence: CASSHGEGTGSNEQYF. CDR3 coding DNA: TGCGCCAGCAGCCATGGAGAGGGGACAGGGAGTAATGAGCAGTACTTC.

Remarks on this clonotype: Since a far larger clone is one base different, this is likely a read error. This chain connects TRBV29-1 to TRBJ2-5; D is unresolved. V lost 4 bases to trimming and J lost 3 bases, with 3 bases between them. CDR3 size: 10 residues. Germline CDR1 SQVTM, CDR2 ANQGSEA. The CDR3 region is CSVVEETQYF. The CDR3 bases are TGCAGCGTTGTGGAAGAGACCCAGTACTTC.

This clonotype was observed a few times. This rearrangement joins TRBV10-3 to TRBJ2-5; possible D gene TRBD1, 5 bases. Per germline, CDR1 ENHRY and CDR2 SYGVKD. V lost 4 bases, J lost 4 bases, and 13 bases lay in between. The CDR3 runs 14 residues. In nucleotides, the CDR3 is TGTGCCATCAGTGCAGTCAGGGCAGCAGAGACCCAGTACTTC. Residues: CAISAVRAAETQYF.

This clonotype came up once. The chain has TRBV7-9 and TRBJ2-3; D might be TRBD1 or TRBD2, each matching 5 bases. The CDR3 extends over 13 amino acids. V was clipped by 5 bases and J by 4 bases, with 10 bases between them. Germline CDR1 and CDR2: SEHNR and FQNEAQ (reference sequence). The CDR3 region is CASSASGPDTQYF. DNA for the CDR3: TGTGCCAGCAGCGCCTCGGGGCCAGATACGCAGTATTTT.

The chain is built from TRBV12-3 or TRBV12-4 and TRBJ2-7; 10 bases are shared with TRBD1. Trimming at V came to 1 base and at J to 6 bases, leaving 6 bases not matched to a gene. This CDR3 contains 15 residues. This chain's CDR3 is CASSLVPGQGLEQYF. CDR3 bases: TGTGCCAGCAGTTTAGTCCCGGGACAGGGGCTCGAGCAGTACTTC.

The sample holds many counts of this clonotype. The V call is TRBV7-9, the J call TRBJ2-7; D not certain. This CDR3 spans 9 amino acids. The germline V gene has CDR1 SEHNR and CDR2 FQNEAQ (reference sequence). V dropped 11 bases and J dropped 5 bases, with 7 bases sitting between them. CDR3 loop: CAVRDEQYF. CDR3 nucleotides: TGTGCCGTTCGGGACGAGCAGTACTTC.

This clonotype was detected a few times. The V call is TRBV3-1, the J call TRBJ2-5; D uncertain. Germline assignment: CDR1 LGHDT and CDR2 YNNKEL (reference sequence). V was trimmed by 6 bases and J by 1 base, leaving 12 bases between them. The length of the CDR3 is 14 residues. DNA for the CDR3: TGTGCCAGCAGTCACCTAGGACCCCAAGAGACCCAGTACTTC. It encodes CASSHLGPQETQYF.

This clonotype turned up a few times. The chain has TRBV7-2 and TRBJ1-5; D gene uncertain. Between the trimmed V and J ends, which lost 5 bases and 7 bases, there was a span of 12 bases. The CDR3 has 13 amino acids. The germline V gene encodes CDR1 SGHTA and CDR2 FQGNSA. As DNA, the CDR3 is TGTGCCAGCAGCCAGAGTCCCGACCAGCCCCAGCATTTT. This encodes CASSQSPDQPQHF.

In its sample, this clonotype was seen a few times. This rearrangement joins TRBV28 to TRBJ2-3, with 7 bases fitting TRBD2. Germline V gives CDR1 MDHEN, CDR2 SYDVKM. This CDR3 is built from 16 residues. The ends lost 3 bases at V and 6 bases at J; junction bases unmatched: 12. This chain's CDR3 is CASSFDREGTTDTQYF. DNA for the CDR3: TGTGCCAGCAGTTTTGATCGGGAAGGGACTACCGATACGCAGTATTTT.

The chain has TRBV9 and TRBJ2-7, with D possibly TRBD2 on 6 matching bases. The better agreement between TRBJ2-5 and the DNA end casts doubt on the J call. The germline gives CDR1 SGDLS, CDR2 YYNGEE. The CDR3 runs 15 residues. This CDR3 is CASSVRTTRQETQYF. Written as DNA, the CDR3 is TGTGCCAGCAGCGTAAGGACTACAAGACAAGAGACCCAGTACTTC.

The V call is TRBV3-1, the J call TRBJ2-1; 7 bases fit TRBD2. From germline, CDR1 is LGHDT and CDR2 YNNKEL (reference sequence). Trimming cost V 4 bases and J 2 bases; bases outside gene matches: 5. This CDR3 has 15 amino acids. CDR3 coding DNA: TGTGCCAGCAGCCTTCCGCTAGCGGCCTACAATGAGCAGTTCTTC. It specifies CASSLPLAAYNEQFF.